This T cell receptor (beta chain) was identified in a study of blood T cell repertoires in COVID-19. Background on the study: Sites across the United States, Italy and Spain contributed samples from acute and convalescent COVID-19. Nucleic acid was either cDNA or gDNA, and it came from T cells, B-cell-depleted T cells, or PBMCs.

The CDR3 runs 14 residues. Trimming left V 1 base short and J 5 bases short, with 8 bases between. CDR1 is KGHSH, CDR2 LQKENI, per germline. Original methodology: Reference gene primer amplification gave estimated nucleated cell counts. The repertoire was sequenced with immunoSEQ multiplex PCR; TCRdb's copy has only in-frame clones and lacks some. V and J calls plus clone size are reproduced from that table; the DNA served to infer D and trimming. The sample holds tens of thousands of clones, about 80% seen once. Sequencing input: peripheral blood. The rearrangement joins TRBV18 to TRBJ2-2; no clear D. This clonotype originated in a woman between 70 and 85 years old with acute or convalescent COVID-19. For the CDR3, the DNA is TGTGCCAGCTCACCACGAGTCGGGACCGGGGAGCTGTTTTTT. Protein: CASSPRVGTGELFF.